This is a list of T cell receptor beta chains from one sample in a study of T cell responses to AZD1222 COVID-19 vaccine. TCRdb's table, derived via immunoSEQ multiplex PCR, lists solely in-frame clones and lacks some. The sample records about 170,000 clones, around 90% being singletons. Source: peripheral blood, taken 28 days after the second AZD1222 dose. The receptor source for this set is an adult who received the AZD1222 COVID-19 vaccine. Both conserved end residues are part of each CDR3. Each record gives: clone size, D gene, V gene, J gene, CDR3 protein. A D gene is named only where the DNA matches it firmly. Part of the rows lack a size; the others show once, few, many or a class for expanded clones.

>once|NA|TRBV2|TRBJ1-5
CASSSQGQPQHF
>once|NA|TRBV5-8|TRBJ2-6
CASSIAYGTGANVLTF
>NA|TRBD1|TRBV5-1|TRBJ2-6
CASSPNVWDSVSGANVLTF
>NA|TRBD1|TRBV2|TRBJ1-1
CASSTQGAGSEAFF
>NA|TRBD2|TRBV7-8|TRBJ2-7
CASSTSGASYEQYF
>NA|TRBD2|TRBV5-6|TRBJ2-5
CASSARTSGGETQYF
>NA|NA|TRBV30|TRBJ2-6
CAWSLGSGANVLTF
>once|TRBD1|TRBV7-9|TRBJ2-5
CASGRTGKETQYF
>NA|NA|TRBV27|TRBJ2-7
CASSFLGRGYEQYF
>NA|TRBD1|TRBV19|TRBJ1-5
CASRGTDDPSNQPQHF
>NA|NA|TRBV5-6|TRBJ2-6
CASSLFRDGGPGANVLTF
>NA|TRBD1|TRBV5-1|TRBJ2-7
CASSLRTGGSGEQYF
>NA|NA|TRBV2|TRBJ1-1
CASSEGGVTEAFF
>NA|NA|TRBV30|TRBJ1-1
CAWSAAKVKAFF
>NA|NA|TRBV19|TRBJ2-7
CASSMDWYSGYYEQYF
>NA|NA|TRBV3-1/TRBV3-2|TRBJ2-3
CASSPPRGVRSPGTQYF
>NA|NA|TRBV2|TRBJ1-5
CASSQENSNQPQHF
>NA|TRBD2|TRBV7-2|TRBJ2-7
CASSLQRGGSYEQYF
>NA|NA|TRBV5-1|TRBJ2-2
CASSWDGPGTGELFF
>NA|NA|TRBV19|TRBJ2-7
CASSPNRISYEQYF
>few|NA|TRBV2|TRBJ1-6
CASSERGQFYNSPLHF
>once|NA|TRBV29-1|TRBJ1-2
CSVEQGSYGYTF
>NA|NA|TRBV11-2|TRBJ2-7
CASSASVGFSYEQYF
>NA|NA|TRBV7-9|TRBJ2-7
CASSLPPGHHYEQYF
>NA|NA|TRBV12-3/TRBV12-4|TRBJ2-1
CATADGSYNEQFF
>NA|NA|TRBV10-3|TRBJ1-1
CAISESAVLNTEAFF
>NA|NA|TRBV7-9|TRBJ2-1
CASSPRLEEQFF
>NA|TRBD1|TRBV25-1|TRBJ2-7
CASSPYTGTGAYEQYF
>NA|NA|TRBV4-2|TRBJ1-4
CASSQEGGTTNEKLFF
>NA|NA|TRBV9|TRBJ2-5
CASSVAGTPQETQYF
>NA|NA|TRBV2|TRBJ1-1
CASSAAYGHTEAFF
>NA|NA|TRBV5-4|TRBJ2-5
CASSLVSEQETQYF
>NA|NA|TRBV15|TRBJ2-7
CATSRDLYYEQYF
>once|NA|TRBV27|TRBJ1-5
CASSTTTAFNQPQHF
>NA|NA|TRBV6-5|TRBJ1-4
CASSRTVTNEKLFF
>NA|TRBD1|TRBV11-3|TRBJ2-1
CASSGGTGGFPYNEQFF
>NA|TRBD1|TRBV23-1|TRBJ2-5
CASSQSTDRAGETQYF
>NA|TRBD1|TRBV18|TRBJ1-4
CASSPQGTGGGEKLFF
>NA|NA|TRBV25-1|TRBJ1-2
CASQASYGYTF
>NA|TRBD1|TRBV4-1|TRBJ1-1
CASSQRTGHTEAFF
>NA|TRBD1|TRBV5-4|TRBJ2-7
CASSRDSTTSYEQYF
>NA|NA|TRBV7-9|TRBJ1-6
CASSSSKDGYNSPLHF
>NA|NA|TRBV6-1|TRBJ1-2
CASSEHRDITNYGYTF
>NA|NA|TRBV3-1/TRBV3-2|TRBJ1-1
CASSQGRHTEAFF
>NA|NA|TRBV6-1|TRBJ2-7
CASSERGGTTSYEQYF
>NA|TRBD2|TRBV7-9|TRBJ2-7
CASSLLVAGASYEQYF
>NA|TRBD1|TRBV25-1|TRBJ1-2
CASSPGMRQGSHGYTF
>few|TRBD1|TRBV3-1/TRBV3-2|TRBJ1-6
CASSFILGTGINSPLHF
>NA|NA|TRBV6-2/TRBV6-3|TRBJ1-1
CASSYPIPQKAGLWAFF
>NA|TRBD1|TRBV5-8|TRBJ2-2
CASSSPIRQGSAGELFF
>NA|NA|TRBV6-5|TRBJ1-5
CASFEYSNQPQHF
>NA|TRBD1|TRBV29-1|TRBJ1-4
CSVRTGGEKLFF
>NA|NA|TRBV6-1|TRBJ1-2
CASSEVPPGSGSSRGYTF
>NA|NA|TRBV13|TRBJ1-2
CASSPSMWAERNYGYTF
>NA|NA|TRBV6-2/TRBV6-3|TRBJ2-3
CASSQPKDTQYF
>NA|TRBD2|TRBV4-3|TRBJ2-1
CASSQGGGAYNEQFF
>NA|NA|TRBV5-1|TRBJ1-6
CASKGGTTPLHF